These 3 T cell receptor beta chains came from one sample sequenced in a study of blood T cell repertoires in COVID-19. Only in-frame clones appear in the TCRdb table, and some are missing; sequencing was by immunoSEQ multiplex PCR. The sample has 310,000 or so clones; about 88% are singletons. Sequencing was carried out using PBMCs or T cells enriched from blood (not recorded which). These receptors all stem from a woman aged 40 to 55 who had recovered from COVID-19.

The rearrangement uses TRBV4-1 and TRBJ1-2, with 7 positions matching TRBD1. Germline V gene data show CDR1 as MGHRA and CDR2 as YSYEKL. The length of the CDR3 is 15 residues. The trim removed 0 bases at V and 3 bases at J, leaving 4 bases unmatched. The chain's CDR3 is CASSQDPGQDYGYTF. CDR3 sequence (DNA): TGCGCCAGCAGCCAAGATCCAGGACAGGACTATGGCTACACCTTC.

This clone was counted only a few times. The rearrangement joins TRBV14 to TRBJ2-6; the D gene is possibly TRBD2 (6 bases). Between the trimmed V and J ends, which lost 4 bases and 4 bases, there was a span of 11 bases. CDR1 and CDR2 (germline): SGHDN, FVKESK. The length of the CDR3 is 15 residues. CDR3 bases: TGTGCCAGCAGCCGGGCGGGGCCCGGGGCCAACGTCCTGACTTTC. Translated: CASSRAGPGANVLTF. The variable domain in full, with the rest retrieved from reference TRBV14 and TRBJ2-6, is EAGVTQFPSHSVIEKGQTVTLRCDPISGHDNLYWYRRVMGKEIKFLLHFVKESKQDESGMPNNRFLAERTGGTYSTLKVQPAELEDSGVYFCASSRAGPGANVLTFGAGSRLTVL.

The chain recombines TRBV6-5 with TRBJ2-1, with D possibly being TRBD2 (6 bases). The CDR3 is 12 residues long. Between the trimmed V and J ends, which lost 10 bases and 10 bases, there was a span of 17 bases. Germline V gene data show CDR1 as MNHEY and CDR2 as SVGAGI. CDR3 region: CATSDYYMEQFF. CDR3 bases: TGTGCCACCTCGGACTATTACATGGAGCAGTTCTTC.